The present entry profiles one T cell receptor beta chain with its context. This sample is part of a study of T cell changes during pregnancy in multiple sclerosis. Some clones are missing from TCRdb's copy, which holds only in-frame ones; the method was immunoSEQ multiplex PCR. The table includes some 27,000 clones, roughly nine tenths detected once. Germline assignment: CDR1 SGHVS and CDR2 FNYEAQ. The CDR3 is made up of 13 amino acids. Losses at the gene ends were 6 bases for V and 7 bases for J; bases not matched to a gene: 4. V and J are TRBV7-6 and TRBJ1-2; 11 bases map to TRBD1. Sequencing was performed on CD8+ T cells from peripheral blood mononuclear cells, taken before pregnancy. This TCR was sampled from a female donor with multiple sclerosis, enrolled in a pregnancy study. In nucleotides, the CDR3 is TGTGCCAGCAGAGGCGGGACAGGGGGTGGCTACACCTTC. It codes for CASRGGTGGGYTF.